The clone carrying this T cell receptor (beta chain) was observed a handful of times. Its antigen is as yet unknown. This sample was included in a study of identical twins. After template switching added a universal primer site, the resulting cDNA carried unique molecular identifiers. TCRdb redid the calling of the 5' RACE reads with MiXCR, one entry per CDR3 protein. In the table there are roughly 690,000 distinct CDR3 sequences, 21% of which are singletons. Regarding the study as a whole: Excess low generation probability was seen in twin-shared out-of-frame alpha sequences. Beta clonotypes that were abundant in cord blood contained fewer insertions, a pattern absent from memory repertoires.

Trimming took 5 bases from V and 8 from J; bases not matched to a gene: 10. The CDR3 extends over 15 amino acids. These same records also appear under a second study, on T cells expressing NK-cell markers. That work adds: Researchers got TCR beta repertoires out of sorted CD3+CD56+NKG2C+, CD3+CD56+NKG2C- and CD3+CD56-NKG2C+ T cells.

This clonotype was obtained from a woman aged 18-30 years in good health. This sequence joins TRBV12-3 or TRBV12-4 and TRBJ1-4, with 8 bases lining up with TRBD1. Sequenced: PBMCs. DNA for the CDR3: TGTGCCAGCAGTCTAGGACAGGGCGACTACGAAAAACTGTTTTTT. The encoded protein is CASSLGQGDYEKLFF.